Described below is a single TCR beta chain sequence and its context. Unmatched junction bases numbered 4, after V lost 3 bases and J lost 4 bases. Germline CDR1 MGHDK, CDR2 SYGVNS. CDR3 length: 15 amino acids. Produced via immunoSEQ multiplex PCR; TCRdb's table is partial and in-frame only. This sample has 95,000 to 150,000 clones; around three quarters occur once, and the top ten carry 16%. These data are taken from a study of blood T cell repertoires in COVID-19. The chain is built from TRBV25-1 and TRBJ2-5; 11 nucleotides match TRBD2. The sample consisted of peripheral blood. The TCR sequence derives from a man aged 55 to 70 with active or convalescent COVID-19. DNA of the CDR3: TGTGCCAGCAGTGATTATCTAGCGGGAGGAGAGACCCAGTACTTC. Its translation: CASSDYLAGGETQYF. The entire variable domain, with the rest obtained from reference TRBV25-1 and TRBJ2-5, is as follows: EADIYQTPRYLVIGTGKKITLECSQTMGHDKMYWYQQDPGMELHLIHYSYGVNSTEKGDLSSESTVSRIRTEHFPLTLESARPSHTSQYLCASSDYLAGGETQYFGPGTRLLVL.